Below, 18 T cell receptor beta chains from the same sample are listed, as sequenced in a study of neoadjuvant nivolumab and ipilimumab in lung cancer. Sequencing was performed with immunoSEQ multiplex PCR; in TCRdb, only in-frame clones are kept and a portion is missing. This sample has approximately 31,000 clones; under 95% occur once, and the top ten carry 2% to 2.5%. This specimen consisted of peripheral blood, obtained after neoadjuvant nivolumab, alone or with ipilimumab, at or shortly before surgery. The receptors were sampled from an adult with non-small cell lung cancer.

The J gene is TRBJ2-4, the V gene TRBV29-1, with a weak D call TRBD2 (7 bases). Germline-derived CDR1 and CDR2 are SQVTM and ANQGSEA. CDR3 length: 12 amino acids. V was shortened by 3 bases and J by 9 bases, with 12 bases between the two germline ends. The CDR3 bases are TGCAGCGTTGAGGGAGGGGGAGGCATTCAGTACTTC. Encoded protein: CSVEGGGGIQYF.

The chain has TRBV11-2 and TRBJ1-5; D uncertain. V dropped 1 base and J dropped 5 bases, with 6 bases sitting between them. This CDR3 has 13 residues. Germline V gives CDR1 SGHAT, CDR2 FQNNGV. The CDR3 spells CASSLGVDQPQHF. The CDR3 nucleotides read TGTGCCAGCAGCTTAGGAGTAGATCAGCCCCAGCATTTT.

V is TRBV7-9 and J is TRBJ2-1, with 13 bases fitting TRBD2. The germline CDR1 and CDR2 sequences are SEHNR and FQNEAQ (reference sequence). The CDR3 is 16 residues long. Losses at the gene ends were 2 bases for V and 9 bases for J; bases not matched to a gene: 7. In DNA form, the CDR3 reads TGTGCCAGCAGCTTATCAAGGACTAGCGGGAGCACTGAGCAGTTCTTC. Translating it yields CASSLSRTSGSTEQFF.

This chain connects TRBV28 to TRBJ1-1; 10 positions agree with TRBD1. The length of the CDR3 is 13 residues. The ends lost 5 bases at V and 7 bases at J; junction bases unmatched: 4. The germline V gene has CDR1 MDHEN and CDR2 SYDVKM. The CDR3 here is CASSPRTGGEAFF. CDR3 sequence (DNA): TGTGCCAGCAGTCCCAGGACAGGGGGTGAAGCTTTCTTT.

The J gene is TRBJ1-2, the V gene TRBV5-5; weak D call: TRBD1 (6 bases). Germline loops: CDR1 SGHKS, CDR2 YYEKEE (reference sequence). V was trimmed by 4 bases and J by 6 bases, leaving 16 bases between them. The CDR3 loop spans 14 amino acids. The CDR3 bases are TGTGCCAGCAGCCTTCCGGGGGGGCCCGATGGCTACACCTTC. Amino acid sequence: CASSLPGGPDGYTF.

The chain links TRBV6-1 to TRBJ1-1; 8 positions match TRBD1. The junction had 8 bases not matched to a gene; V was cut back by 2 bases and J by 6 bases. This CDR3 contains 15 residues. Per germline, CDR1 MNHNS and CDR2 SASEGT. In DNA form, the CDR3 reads TGTGCCAGCAGTGAATTGGACAGGGAATTGGCTGAAGCTTTCTTT. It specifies CASSELDRELAEAFF.

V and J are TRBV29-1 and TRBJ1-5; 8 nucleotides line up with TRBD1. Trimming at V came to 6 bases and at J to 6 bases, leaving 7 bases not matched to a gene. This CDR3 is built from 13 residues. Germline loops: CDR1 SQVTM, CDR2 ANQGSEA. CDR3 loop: CSVADRVTQPQHF. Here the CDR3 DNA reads TGCAGCGTAGCGGACAGGGTTACTCAGCCCCAGCATTTT. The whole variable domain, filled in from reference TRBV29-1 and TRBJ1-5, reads SAVISQKPSRDICQRGTSLTIQCQVDSQVTMMFWYRQQPGQSLTLIATANQGSEATYESGFVIDKFPISRPNLTFSTLTVSNMSPEDSSIYLCSVADRVTQPQHFGDGTRLSIL.

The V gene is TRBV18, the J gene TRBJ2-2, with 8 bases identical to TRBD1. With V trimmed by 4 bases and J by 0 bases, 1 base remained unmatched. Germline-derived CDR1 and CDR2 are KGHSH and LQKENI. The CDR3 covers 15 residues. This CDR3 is CASSRDRPNTGELFF. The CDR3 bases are TGTGCCAGCTCACGGGACAGGCCGAACACCGGGGAGCTGTTTTTT. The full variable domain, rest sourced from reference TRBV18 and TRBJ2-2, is NAGVMQNPRHLVRRRGQEARLRCSPMKGHSHVYWYRQLPEEGLKFMVYLQKENIIDESGMPKERFSAEFPKEGPSILRIQQVVRGDSAAYFCASSRDRPNTGELFFGEGSRLTVL.

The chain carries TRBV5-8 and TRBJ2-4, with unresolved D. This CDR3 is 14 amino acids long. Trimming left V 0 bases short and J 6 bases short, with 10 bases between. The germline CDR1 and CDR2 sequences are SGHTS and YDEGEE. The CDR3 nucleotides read TGTGCCAGCAGCTTGGACAGCCCCGGAAACATTCAGTACTTC. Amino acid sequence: CASSLDSPGNIQYF.

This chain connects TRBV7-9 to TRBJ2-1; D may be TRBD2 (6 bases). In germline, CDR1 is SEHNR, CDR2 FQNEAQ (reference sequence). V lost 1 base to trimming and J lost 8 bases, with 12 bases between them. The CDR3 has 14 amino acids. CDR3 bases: TGTGCCAGCAGCTTAGTGACTAGTATGGATGAGCAGTTCTTC. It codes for CASSLVTSMDEQFF.

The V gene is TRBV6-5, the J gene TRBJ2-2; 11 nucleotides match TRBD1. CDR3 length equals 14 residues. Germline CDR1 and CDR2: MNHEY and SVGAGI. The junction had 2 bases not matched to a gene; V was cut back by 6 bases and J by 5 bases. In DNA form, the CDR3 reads TGTGCCAGCAGCCGGGACAGGGGGACCGGGGAGCTGTTTTTT. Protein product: CASSRDRGTGELFF.

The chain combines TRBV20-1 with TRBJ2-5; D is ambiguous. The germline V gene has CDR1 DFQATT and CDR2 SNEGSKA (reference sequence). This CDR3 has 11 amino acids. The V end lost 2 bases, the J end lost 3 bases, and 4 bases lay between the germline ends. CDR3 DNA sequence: TGCAGTGCTAGACTAGAAGAGACCCAGTACTTC. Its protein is CSARLEETQYF.

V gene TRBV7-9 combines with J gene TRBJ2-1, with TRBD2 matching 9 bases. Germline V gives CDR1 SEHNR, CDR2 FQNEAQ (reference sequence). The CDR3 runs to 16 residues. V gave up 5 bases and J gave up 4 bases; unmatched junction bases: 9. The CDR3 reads CASSHRLLAGYNEQFF. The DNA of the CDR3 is TGTGCCAGCAGCCACCGACTACTAGCGGGTTACAATGAGCAGTTCTTC.

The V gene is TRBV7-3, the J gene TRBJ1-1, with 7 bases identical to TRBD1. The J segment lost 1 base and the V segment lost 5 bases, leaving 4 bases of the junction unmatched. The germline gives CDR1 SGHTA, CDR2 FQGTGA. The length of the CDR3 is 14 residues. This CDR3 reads CASSPPGGNTEAFF. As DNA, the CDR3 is TGTGCCAGCAGCCCCCCAGGGGGGAACACTGAAGCTTTCTTT. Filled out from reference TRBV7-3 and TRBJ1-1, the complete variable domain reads GAGVSQTPSNKVTEKGKYVELRCDPISGHTALYWYRQSLGQGPEFLIYFQGTGAADDSGLPNDRFFAVRPEGSVSTLKIQRTERGDSAVYLCASSPPGGNTEAFFGQGTRLTVV.

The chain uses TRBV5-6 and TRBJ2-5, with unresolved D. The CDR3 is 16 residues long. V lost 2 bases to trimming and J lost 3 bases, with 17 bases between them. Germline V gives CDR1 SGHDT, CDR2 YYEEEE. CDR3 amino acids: CASSFSAIGLKETQYF. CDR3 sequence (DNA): TGTGCCAGCAGCTTTTCAGCAATAGGCCTTAAAGAGACCCAGTACTTC.

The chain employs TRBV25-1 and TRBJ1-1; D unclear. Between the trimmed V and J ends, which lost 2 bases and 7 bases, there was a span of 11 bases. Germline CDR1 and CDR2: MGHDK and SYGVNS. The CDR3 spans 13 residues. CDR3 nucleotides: TGTGCCAGCAGTGAAGGCAGGCTAAGTGAAGCTTTCTTT. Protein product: CASSEGRLSEAFF.

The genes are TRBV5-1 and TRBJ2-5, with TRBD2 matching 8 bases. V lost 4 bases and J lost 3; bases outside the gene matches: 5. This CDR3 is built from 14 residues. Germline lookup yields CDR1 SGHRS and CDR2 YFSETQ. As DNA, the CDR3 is TGCGCCAGCAGCACGGGGGGGGGCAAAGAGACCCAGTACTTC. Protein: CASSTGGGKETQYF.

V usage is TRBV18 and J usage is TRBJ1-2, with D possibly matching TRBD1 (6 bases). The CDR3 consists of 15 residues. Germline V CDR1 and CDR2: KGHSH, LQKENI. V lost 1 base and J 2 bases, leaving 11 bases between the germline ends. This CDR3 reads CASSPRQGINYGYTF. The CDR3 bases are TGTGCCAGCTCACCACGGCAGGGGATAAACTATGGCTACACCTTC. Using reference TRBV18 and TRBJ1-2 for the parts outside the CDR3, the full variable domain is NAGVMQNPRHLVRRRGQEARLRCSPMKGHSHVYWYRQLPEEGLKFMVYLQKENIIDESGMPKERFSAEFPKEGPSILRIQQVVRGDSAAYFCASSPRQGINYGYTFGSGTRLTVV.